The subject of this entry is one TCR beta chain. The data stem from a study of shared clonotypes between healthy human individuals. Every immunoSEQ plate was one replicate of a subset's evenly spread DNA. Only in-frame clones appear in the TCRdb table, and some are missing; sequencing was by immunoSEQ multiplex PCR. Of over a million clones listed, 95% to 99% are singletons. The receptor comes from a man between 25 and 39 years old in good health. The specimen sequenced was naive CD4+ T cells sorted from blood. Subset described: CD45RA+ positively selected.

Here the CDR3 DNA reads TGTGCCAGCATGGTTGGGGTGTATGAGCAGTTCTTC. It specifies CASMVGVYEQFF. The chain carries TRBV25-1 and TRBJ2-1; D call uncertain. CDR1 and CDR2 (germline): MGHDK, SYGVNS. The germline V and J ends were trimmed by 7 bases and 8 bases, with 12 bases remaining between them. This CDR3 is built from 12 residues.